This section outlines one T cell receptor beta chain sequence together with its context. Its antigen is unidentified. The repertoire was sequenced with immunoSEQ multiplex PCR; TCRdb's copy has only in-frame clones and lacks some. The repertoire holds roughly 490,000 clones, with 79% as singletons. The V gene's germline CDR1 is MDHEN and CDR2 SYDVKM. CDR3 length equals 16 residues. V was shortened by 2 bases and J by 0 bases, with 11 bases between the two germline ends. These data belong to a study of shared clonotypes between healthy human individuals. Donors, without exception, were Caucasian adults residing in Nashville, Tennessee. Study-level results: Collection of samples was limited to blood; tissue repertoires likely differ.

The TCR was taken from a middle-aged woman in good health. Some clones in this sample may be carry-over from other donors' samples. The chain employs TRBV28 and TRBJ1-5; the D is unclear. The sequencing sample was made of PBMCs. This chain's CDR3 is CASSLGEIYSNQPQHF. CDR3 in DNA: TGTGCCAGCAGTTTAGGAGAAATATATAGCAATCAGCCCCAGCATTTT.